These 18 T cell receptor beta chains were all obtained from the same sample, sequenced in a study of beta chain features in type 1 diabetes. Expressed TCRB transcripts were sequenced because the entire RNA isolate underwent reverse transcription. The table came from immunoSEQ multiplex PCR; TCRdb's copy has only in-frame clones and leaves some out. The sample records under 250,000 clones, roughly 13% being singletons. Input material: naive CD4+ T cells from blood. Receptors were obtained from a woman in her thirties or forties in good health.

The chain employs TRBV18 and TRBJ1-2; no definite D call. CDR1 KGHSH and CDR2 LQKENI come from the germline V gene. This CDR3 region has 12 residues. With 3 bases removed from V and 8 bases from J, the gap between germline ends came to 10 bases. The CDR3 loop is CASSPEMVGYTF. CDR3 sequence (DNA): TGTGCCAGCTCACCTGAGATGGTCGGCTACACCTTC. The full variable domain, rest sourced from reference TRBV18 and TRBJ1-2, is NAGVMQNPRHLVRRRGQEARLRCSPMKGHSHVYWYRQLPEEGLKFMVYLQKENIIDESGMPKERFSAEFPKEGPSILRIQQVVRGDSAAYFCASSPEMVGYTFGSGTRLTVV.

This clone has only a few counts. The chain recombines TRBV7-7 with TRBJ2-2, with TRBD1 matching over 7 bases. The CDR3 sequence is 14 residues long. After removal of 5 bases from V and 7 bases from J, the junction contained 7 bases not matched to a gene. Germline CDR1 is SSHAT and CDR2 is FNYEAQ (reference sequence). This chain's CDR3 is CASSQRGQGGELFF. In nucleotides, the CDR3 is TGTGCCAGCAGCCAAAGGGGGCAAGGCGGGGAGCTGTTTTTT.

The chain joins TRBV7-9 to TRBJ1-1; D uncertain. CDR3 size: 13 residues. Germline CDR1 SEHNR, CDR2 FQNEAQ (reference sequence). Trimming removed 2 bases from V and 3 bases from J, with 7 bases in between. The CDR3 is CASSLSLHTEAFF. CDR3 nucleotides: TGTGCCAGCAGCTTAAGCTTGCACACTGAAGCTTTCTTT. Supplemented by reference TRBV7-9 and TRBJ1-1, the full variable domain reads DTGVSQNPRHKITKRGQNVTFRCDPISEHNRLYWYRQTLGQGPEFLTYFQNEAQLEKSRLLSDRFSAERPKGSFSTLEIQRTEQGDSAMYLCASSLSLHTEAFFGQGTRLTVV.

The V gene is TRBV6-5, the J gene TRBJ2-2; a possible D gene is TRBD1 (6 bases). CDR3 length: 13 amino acids. V was shortened by 4 bases and J by 8 bases, with 11 bases between the two germline ends. Germline V CDR1 and CDR2: MNHEY, SVGAGI. For the CDR3, the DNA is TGTGCCAGCAGTTTCTGGGGGCCGGGGGAGCTGTTTTTT. Protein sequence: CASSFWGPGELFF.

The chain links TRBV25-1 to TRBJ2-7; 7 bases line up with TRBD1. Germline V gene lookup returns CDR1 MGHDK and CDR2 SYGVNS. This CDR3 comprises 13 residues. The V segment lost 9 bases and the J segment 2 bases; nucleotides outside the gene matches: 7. CDR3 protein: CASRTGATYEQYF. CDR3 coding DNA: TGTGCCAGTAGGACAGGCGCCACCTACGAGCAGTACTTC.

CDR3 in DNA: TGTGCCAGCAGCCCTTTTCACTGGGACAGGGGTAACTATGGCTACACCTTC. This sequence encodes CASSPFHWDRGNYGYTF. The chain couples TRBV7-7 to TRBJ1-2, with 10 bases that match TRBD1. J gave up 1 base and V 5 bases, and 10 bases lay outside the gene matches. This CDR3 contains 17 residues. Germline loops: CDR1 SSHAT, CDR2 FNYEAQ (reference sequence).

This clone was observed a handful of times. The chain employs TRBV2 and TRBJ2-7; 8 bases fit TRBD1. CDR3 length: 14 amino acids. The ends lost 7 bases at V and 6 bases at J; junction bases unmatched: 11. The germline V gene encodes CDR1 SNHLY and CDR2 FYNNEI. CDR3 loop: CASIAADRVGEQYF. CDR3 DNA: TGTGCCAGCATCGCGGCGGACAGGGTGGGCGAGCAGTACTTC.

The chain recombines TRBV2 with TRBJ2-7; 10 bases map to TRBD1. The CDR3 length is 14 residues. The germline gives CDR1 SNHLY, CDR2 FYNNEI. After removal of 6 bases from V and 2 bases from J, the junction contained 4 bases not matched to a gene. The CDR3 DNA reads TGTGCCAGCAGGAGGACAGGGGGAACCTACGAGCAGTACTTC. Translated, it gives CASRRTGGTYEQYF.

The sample holds a few counts of this clone. The rearrangement uses TRBV5-6 and TRBJ2-7; D is ambiguous. The V end lost 0 bases, the J end lost 4 bases, and 8 bases lay between the germline ends. The germline V gene has CDR1 SGHDT and CDR2 YYEEEE. This CDR3 spans 13 amino acids. CDR3 in amino acids: CASSLVSSYEQYF. The CDR3 DNA follows: TGTGCCAGCAGCTTGGTTAGTTCTTACGAGCAGTACTTC.

This clone has more than one count but fewer than ten. The chain employs TRBV5-4 and TRBJ1-2; maybe TRBD1 (5 bases). Germline V lookup: CDR1 SGHNT, CDR2 YYREEE (reference sequence). This CDR3 region has 16 residues. The V gene lost 0 bases and the J gene lost 6 bases, with 18 bases spanning the gap. The CDR3: CASSLAFEAGINGYTF. The CDR3 DNA sequence: TGTGCCAGCAGCTTGGCCTTTGAAGCAGGGATAAATGGCTACACCTTC.

The chain links TRBV14 to TRBJ2-7; D is uncertain. V was trimmed by 0 bases and J by 6 bases, leaving 9 bases between them. This CDR3 spans 13 amino acids. Germline V lookup: CDR1 SGHDN, CDR2 FVKESK. In nucleotides, the CDR3 is TGTGCCAGCAGCCAAGAATTCTATGCCGAGCAGTACTTC. Residues: CASSQEFYAEQYF.

The chain has TRBV11-2 and TRBJ2-3; D gene uncertain. The germline CDR1 and CDR2 sequences are SGHAT and FQNNGV. There are 15 residues in the CDR3. V dropped 2 bases and J dropped 4 bases, with 13 bases sitting between them. The chain's CDR3 is CASSLLQVSADTQYF. The CDR3 DNA follows: TGTGCCAGCAGCTTACTTCAGGTTTCCGCAGATACGCAGTATTTT.

This chain connects TRBV6-5 to TRBJ2-1; 13 positions agree with TRBD2. CDR1 and CDR2 from the germline V gene are MNHEY and SVGAGI. The V segment lost 2 bases and the J segment 16 bases; nucleotides outside the gene matches: 11. The CDR3 sequence is 15 residues long. CDR3: CASSYTATSGGIQFF. In nucleotides, the CDR3 is TGTGCCAGCAGTTACACCGCGACTAGCGGGGGGATTCAATTCTTC.

This chain connects TRBV7-9 to TRBJ1-3, with 8 bases fitting TRBD1. CDR3 size: 16 residues. The germline V gene encodes CDR1 SEHNR and CDR2 FQNEAQ (reference sequence). After removal of 2 bases from V and 5 bases from J, the junction contained 8 bases not matched to a gene. The CDR3 DNA reads as TGTGCCAGCAGCTTATCAGGGGGCGGACGAAGAAACACCATATATTTT. Translating gives CASSLSGGGRRNTIYF.

The rearrangement links TRBV7-9 to TRBJ2-1, with 10 bases aligning to TRBD2. CDR1 is SEHNR, CDR2 FQNEAQ, per germline (reference sequence). Trimming took 1 base from V and 8 from J; bases not matched to a gene: 8. The CDR3 extends over 16 amino acids. The CDR3 nucleotides read TGTGCCAGCAGCTTAGGGAGCGGGGGGGTTTTGTATGAGCAGTTCTTC. It encodes CASSLGSGGVLYEQFF.

This clone has only a few counts. J is TRBJ2-2 and V is TRBV5-1; maybe TRBD2 (5 bases). The germline gives CDR1 SGHRS, CDR2 YFSETQ. Trimming cost V 4 bases and J 7 bases, with 17 bases left between them. The CDR3 runs 15 residues. CDR3 in DNA: TGCGCCAGCAGCACCCGAGAGGGTGGGGTCGGGGAGCTGTTTTTT. Translating gives CASSTREGGVGELFF. Full variable domain (outside the CDR3, taken from reference TRBV5-1 and TRBJ2-2): KAGVTQTPRYLIKTRGQQVTLSCSPISGHRSVSWYQQTPGQGLQFLFEYFSETQRNKGNFPGRFSGRQFSNSRSEMNVSTLELGDSALYLCASSTREGGVGELFFGEGSRLTVL.

The table lists this clone with a few counts. The chain links TRBV5-4 to TRBJ1-1; D not certain. Trimming removed 4 bases at V and 0 bases at J, with 10 bases between. The CDR3 consists of 14 residues. CDR1 is SGHNT and CDR2 is YYREEE in the germline V gene (reference sequence). CDR3 DNA sequence: TGTGCCAGCAGCCAAGAGTTCATGAACACTGAAGCTTTCTTT. Translating it yields CASSQEFMNTEAFF.

This clone showed up just a few times. This sequence joins TRBV6-1 and TRBJ2-1, with TRBD1 as a possible D gene (6 bases). Germline assignment: CDR1 MNHNS and CDR2 SASEGT. Trimming shortened V by 2 bases and J by 5 bases, and 19 bases separated the two germline ends. There are 17 residues in the CDR3. DNA for the CDR3: TGTGCCAGCAGTGAACGGGGACAACGGGTGCAAAACAATGAGCAGTTCTTC. Protein sequence: CASSERGQRVQNNEQFF.